Sequencing of this T cell receptor (beta chain) was carried out in a study of T cells in Graves' hyperthyroidism and ophthalmopathy. Overall study: Peripheral blood was taken when the disease was first diagnosed, before any treatment began. Study results and limitations: Through a model of 13 V-J features, ophthalmopathy was separated from stable hyperthyroidism. Most clonotypes expanded in the thyroid (above 0.001) were also present in blood.

The sample holds many counts of this clonotype. Its matching antigen is unknown. Template material for amplifying TCR beta CDR3 regions consisted of RNA transcripts. During a first-round RT-PCR of the TCR CDR3, the HTBI primer set was used. One entry per CDR3 protein results from TCRdb running MiXCR on the multiplex PCR reads. The sample includes 100,000 to 140,000 distinct CDR3 sequences, 15% to 20% of them seen just once. Together with thyroid ultrasound, orbital computed tomography, serum thyroxine and TRAb, clinical symptoms were used for diagnoses. The sequencing input was blood. This sequence originates from a woman aged 50 to 60 with Graves' hyperthyroidism.

CDR3 in DNA: TGTGCCAGCAGCCGATACCCCAGGAGCTCCTACAATGAGCAGTTCTTC. This sequence encodes CASSRYPRSSYNEQFF. The chain combines TRBV14 with TRBJ2-1; D is undetermined. Germline CDR1 reads SGHDN; CDR2 reads FVKESK. CDR3 length: 16 amino acids. V was cut by 4 bases and J by 0 bases, with 13 bases left in between.